Listed below are T cell receptor beta chains from one sample, sequenced in a study of OX40 agonist ivuxolimab in advanced cancers. Assay: immunoSEQ multiplex PCR; the TCRdb copy retains only in-frame clones and omits some. Of tens of thousands of clones in the sample, roughly 91% were seen once. The sample in question was CD4+ or CD8+ T cells sorted from blood, obtained in a trial of the OX40 agonist ivuxolimab. The source is an adult with an advanced solid tumor such as melanoma, head and neck, liver or kidney cancer. Both conserved end residues are part of each CDR3. D genes are given only for firm matches. Rows may omit the clone size; those that give it use once, few, many or a size class.

>TRBV7-9|TRBJ2-7|NA|NA
CASSFSDLSSYEQYF
TGTGCCAGCAGCTTTAGCGATTTAAGCTCCTACGAGCAGTACTTC
>TRBV5-1|TRBJ2-4|NA|NA
CASSLGSDLGGNIQYF
TGCGCCAGCAGCTTGGGTTCGGACCTAGGGGGAAACATTCAGTACTTC
>TRBV27|TRBJ2-5|NA|NA
CASSFSFTPQETQYF
TGTGCCAGCAGTTTTTCTTTTACGCCCCAAGAGACCCAGTACTTC
>TRBV6-4|TRBJ2-5|NA|NA
CASSEQGGETQYF
TGTGCCAGCAGTGAACAGGGAGGAGAGACCCAGTACTTC
>TRBV28|TRBJ2-1|NA|TRBD2
CASSLVRGGSYNEQFF
TGTGCCAGCAGTTTGGTGCGGGGGGGCTCGTACAATGAGCAGTTCTTC
>TRBV12-5|TRBJ2-1|NA|TRBD2
CASGLATLAGVYNEQFF
TGTGCTAGTGGTTTGGCAACACTAGCGGGGGTATACAATGAGCAGTTCTTC
>TRBV6-5|TRBJ2-5|NA|NA
CASSYSSSQETQYF
TGTGCCAGCAGTTACTCATCCTCACAAGAGACCCAGTACTTC
>TRBV19|TRBJ2-3|once|NA
CASSLSGTDTQYF
TGTGCCAGTAGTCTCTCGGGGACAGATACGCAGTATTTT
>TRBV29-1|TRBJ2-2|once|NA
CSVDSHYTGELFF
TGCAGCGTTGATAGCCACTACACCGGGGAGCTGTTTTTT
>TRBV5-6|TRBJ2-4|NA|NA
CASSLGLAKNIQYF
TGTGCCAGCAGCTTGGGGCTAGCCAAAAACATTCAGTACTTC
>TRBV7-7|TRBJ2-2|NA|NA
CASSWAGNTGELFF
TGTGCCAGCAGCTGGGCAGGGAACACCGGGGAGCTGTTTTTT
>TRBV7-9|TRBJ1-1|NA|NA
CASSYVWSTEGTENTEAFF
TGTGCCAGCAGCTATGTCTGGTCGACGGAGGGAACAGAAAACACTGAAGCTTTCTTT
>TRBV28|TRBJ2-1|NA|TRBD2
CASSGTGGPFKYNEQFF
TGTGCCAGCAGCGGGACGGGAGGGCCATTCAAATACAATGAGCAGTTCTTC
>TRBV18|TRBJ2-7|NA|NA
CASSGQGPPYEQYF
TGTGCCAGCTCGGGGCAGGGACCACCTTACGAGCAGTACTTC
>TRBV5-6|TRBJ1-5|NA|NA
CASRAVYSNQPQHF
TGTGCCAGCAGGGCGGTCTATAGCAATCAGCCCCAGCATTTT
>TRBV11-2|TRBJ2-1|once|TRBD2
CASRGTSGSYNEQFF
TGTGCCAGCAGAGGGACTAGCGGGAGTTACAATGAGCAGTTCTTC
>TRBV11-2|TRBJ2-7|once|TRBD1
CASSRSGTGVDEQYF
TGTGCCAGCAGCAGATCCGGGACAGGGGTCGACGAGCAGTACTTC
>TRBV10-1|TRBJ1-5|NA|NA
CASSTGLNQPQHF
TGCGCCAGCAGTACAGGGCTCAATCAGCCCCAGCATTTT
>TRBV7-9|TRBJ2-3|NA|NA
CATDPADTQYF
TGTGCCACCGATCCGGCAGATACGCAGTATTTT
>TRBV5-1|TRBJ2-2|NA|TRBD1
CASSSGQGANGELFF
TGCGCCAGCAGCTCAGGACAGGGGGCTAACGGGGAGCTGTTTTTT
>TRBV18|TRBJ1-1|NA|NA
CASSPVDRDPGLGAFF
TGTGCCAGCTCACCAGTGGACCGGGACCCGGGGCTGGGGGCTTTCTTT
>TRBV4-2|TRBJ1-6|NA|NA
CASSQEHNSPLHF
TGTGCCAGCAGCCAAGAACATAATTCACCCCTCCACTTT
>TRBV11-2|TRBJ2-7|NA|TRBD1
CASSLRRQGASYEQYF
TGTGCCAGCAGTTTGAGGAGACAGGGGGCCTCCTACGAGCAGTACTTC
>TRBV4-3|TRBJ2-3|NA|TRBD2
CASSQDLGGAIAMDTQYF
TGCGCCAGCAGCCAAGACCTCGGGGGGGCTATCGCCATGGATACGCAGTATTTT
>TRBV11-3|TRBJ1-1|NA|NA
CASSLDSGGDTEAFF
TGTGCCAGCAGCTTAGATTCCGGCGGGGACACTGAAGCTTTCTTT
>TRBV12-2|TRBJ2-7|NA|NA
CASRLETSRAYEQYF
TGTGCAAGTCGCCTGGAGACTAGCCGGGCCTACGAGCAGTACTTC
>TRBV19|TRBJ1-5|NA|NA
CASRSGNWDSNQPQHF
TGTGCCAGCCGCTCGGGGAACTGGGACAGCAATCAGCCCCAGCATTTT
>TRBV11-3|TRBJ2-7|NA|NA
CASSLGLDTSSYEQYF
TGTGCCAGCAGCTTAGGCCTAGACACGTCCTCCTACGAGCAGTACTTC
>TRBV27|TRBJ2-5|NA|NA
CASSSRYGTTQETQYF
TGTGCCAGCAGTTCAAGGTACGGAACCACCCAAGAGACCCAGTACTTC
>TRBV11-3|TRBJ2-3|NA|TRBD2
CASPSSGLVGPTDTQYF
TGTGCCAGCCCATCTTCGGGACTAGTCGGGCCCACAGATACGCAGTATTTT
>TRBV19|TRBJ1-2|NA|NA
CASSIDIAGNYGYTF
TGTGCCAGTAGTATAGATATTGCCGGTAACTATGGCTACACCTTC
>TRBV11-1|TRBJ2-7|NA|NA
CASSLMTYEQYF
TGTGCCAGCAGCTTGATGACCTACGAGCAGTACTTC
>TRBV7-2|TRBJ2-7|NA|NA
CASSPTGQLSYEQYF
TGTGCCAGCAGCCCTACGGGACAACTCTCCTACGAGCAGTACTTC
>TRBV7-6|TRBJ2-2|NA|NA
CASSLEGRGTGELFF
TGTGCCAGCAGCTTAGAAGGCAGGGGAACCGGGGAGCTGTTTTTT
>TRBV28|TRBJ1-1|few|NA
CASSSSPRAEAFF
TGTGCCAGCAGTTCTTCTCCCCGGGCAGAAGCTTTCTTT
>TRBV10-3|TRBJ2-7|few|NA
CAIGQGYEQYF
TGTGCCATCGGGCAGGGCTACGAGCAGTACTTC
>TRBV28|TRBJ1-2|NA|NA
CASSLQAGRGYTF
TGTGCCAGCAGTTTACAAGCAGGCCGGGGGTACACCTTC
>TRBV28|TRBJ1-4|NA|NA
CASSFGVNNEKLFF
TGTGCCAGCAGTTTCGGAGTCAATAATGAAAAACTGTTTTTT
>TRBV19|TRBJ2-1|NA|TRBD2
CASKTSGLYNEQFF
TGTGCCAGTAAGACTAGCGGCCTCTACAATGAGCAGTTCTTC
>TRBV15|TRBJ2-7|few|TRBD2
CATSRGVSGRNGYEQYF
TGTGCCACCAGCAGAGGTGTTAGCGGGAGAAACGGCTACGAGCAGTACTTC
>TRBV18|TRBJ2-7|few|NA
CASSPPGDHGAQYF
TGTGCCAGCTCACCACCAGGGGACCACGGGGCGCAGTACTTC
>TRBV29-1|TRBJ2-7|NA|NA
CSVASGAYEQYF
TGCAGCGTTGCTTCGGGGGCCTACGAGCAGTACTTC
>TRBV11-3|TRBJ2-1|NA|NA
CASSLGLSSYNEQFF
TGTGCCAGCAGCCTAGGACTAAGCTCCTACAATGAGCAGTTCTTC
>TRBV28|TRBJ1-2|once|NA
CAGRQAPGYGYTF
TGTGCCGGACGACAGGCTCCCGGCTATGGCTACACCTTC
>TRBV6-1|TRBJ1-2|NA|NA
CASSVGLRYGYTF
TGTGCCAGCAGTGTTGGGTTGAGATATGGCTACACCTTC
>TRBV7-9|TRBJ1-1|NA|NA
CASSVDATTEAFF
TGTGCCAGCAGCGTTGATGCCACCACTGAAGCTTTCTTT
>TRBV7-9|TRBJ2-1|NA|TRBD2
CASSLDSGSRDEQFF
TGTGCCAGCAGCCTAGACAGCGGGAGTAGGGATGAGCAGTTCTTC
>TRBV5-8|TRBJ2-2|once|NA
CASSLRVPFF
TGTGCCAGCAGCTTGAGAGTACCGTTTTTT
>TRBV7-2|TRBJ1-3|NA|NA
CASSRQHLSGNTIYF
TGTGCCAGCAGCCGACAGCATCTCTCTGGAAACACCATATATTTT
>TRBV2|TRBJ1-1|NA|NA
CTSSEITGLATEAFF
TGTACCAGCAGTGAAATAACAGGGCTCGCCACTGAAGCTTTCTTT
>TRBV18|TRBJ2-3|NA|TRBD2
CASSPRREDTQYF
TGTGCCAGCTCACCAAGGCGGGAGGATACGCAGTATTTT
>TRBV6-5|TRBJ1-1|few|NA
CASSYDFQGRTEAFF
TGTGCCAGCAGTTACGACTTTCAGGGTAGGACTGAAGCTTTCTTT
>TRBV6-1|TRBJ1-4|NA|TRBD1
CASSTMGQGHEKLFF
TGTGCCAGCTCTACGATGGGACAGGGACATGAAAAACTGTTTTTT
>TRBV5-4|TRBJ2-4|NA|TRBD2
CASSAGLAGKNIQYF
TGTGCCAGCAGCGCGGGACTAGCGGGCAAAAACATTCAGTACTTC
>TRBV28|TRBJ1-5|NA|NA
CASSFPGISNQPQHF
TGTGCCAGCAGTTTCCCTGGCATTAGCAATCAGCCCCAGCATTTT